A single TCR beta chain is shown here with its context. Antigen: not known. The primer mix had 60 Vbeta and 13 Jbeta primers. Profiling relied on immunoSEQ multiplex PCR, and the TCRdb table lists in-frame clones only, not all of them. The data show 200,000 to 250,000 clones, approximately 81% seen once. This entry comes from a study of cytomegalovirus exposure and HLA in healthy donors. Study findings and constraints: Reports credit the classifier with highly specific, highly sensitive diagnosis of cytomegalovirus status.

This CDR3 has 12 amino acids. The ends were cut back, 4 bases at V and 13 bases at J, with 14 bases in the middle. CDR1 and CDR2 (germline): SGHTA, FQGNSA. Sequenced material: PBMCs. The V and J genes are TRBV7-2 and TRBJ2-1; no firm D call. This TCR was recovered from a human donor in good health. The DNA for the CDR3 is TGTGCCAGCAGCTCCCCGGCACAGAGACAGTTCTTC. It is translated as CASSSPAQRQFF.